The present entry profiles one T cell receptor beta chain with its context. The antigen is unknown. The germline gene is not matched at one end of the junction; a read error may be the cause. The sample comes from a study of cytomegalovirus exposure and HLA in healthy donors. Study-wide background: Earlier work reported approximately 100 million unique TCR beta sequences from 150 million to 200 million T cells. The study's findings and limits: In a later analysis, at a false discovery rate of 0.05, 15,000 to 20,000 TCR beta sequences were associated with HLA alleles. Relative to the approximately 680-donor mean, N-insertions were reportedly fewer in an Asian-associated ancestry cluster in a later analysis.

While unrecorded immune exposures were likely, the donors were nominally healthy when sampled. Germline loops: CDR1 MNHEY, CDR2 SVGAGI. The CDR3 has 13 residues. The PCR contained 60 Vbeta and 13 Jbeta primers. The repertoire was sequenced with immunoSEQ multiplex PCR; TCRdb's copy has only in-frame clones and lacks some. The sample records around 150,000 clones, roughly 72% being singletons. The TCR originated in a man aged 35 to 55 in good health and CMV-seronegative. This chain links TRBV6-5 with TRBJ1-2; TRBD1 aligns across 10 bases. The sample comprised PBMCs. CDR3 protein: CASSRGTGDGYPF. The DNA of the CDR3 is TGTGCCAGCAGTCGCGGGACAGGGGATGGCTACCCCTTC.